The present T cell receptor (beta chain) was sequenced within a study of T cell clonality in common variable immunodeficiency. CDR1 and CDR2 (germline): LNHDA, SQIVND (reference sequence). This CDR3 has 12 amino acids. Findings and limits, study-wide: Authors noted CVID clonality's cause needs subpopulation repertoire sequencing.

This clone has more than one count but fewer than ten. Antigen specificity is unknown. The read gets to within 3 residues of the CDR3 end, and the germline J gene fills in the rest. TCRdb's copy holds only in-frame clones and misses some; the assay was immunoSEQ multiplex PCR. Observed in the sample are about 42,000 clones, none of them singletons. The V and J genes are TRBV19 and TRBJ1-2; D is unresolved. The sequenced sample consisted of peripheral blood mononuclear cells. The sequence came from a person aged 18 to 70 in good health. Incomplete CDR3 DNA: TGTGCCAGTGGACTACTTTACAATGAC. Protein product: CASGLLYND. In full, the CDR3 reads CASGLLYNDYTF. Full variable domain (outside the CDR3, taken from reference TRBV19 and TRBJ1-2): DGGITQSPKYLFRKEGQNVTLSCEQNLNHDAMYWYRQDPGQGLRLIYYSQIVNDFQKGDIAEGYSVSREKKESFPLTVTSAQKNPTAFYLCASGLLYNDYTFGSGTRLTVV.